Below, 5 T cell receptor beta chains from the same sample are listed, as sequenced in a study of CXCR3-negative and CXCR3-positive naive CD8 T cells. Broader study findings: Higher TRB CDR3 hydrophobicity marked CXCR3-positive naive cells relative to CXCR3-negative naive cells.

The libraries of TRB cDNA were constructed through 5' RACE using UMI labels. Reprocessing the 5' RACE reads, TCRdb reports a single entry for every CDR3 protein and omits DNA. The listing records about 56,000 distinct CDR3 sequences. These TCRs are of unknown antigen specificity. The sequenced sample was naive CXCR3+ CD8+ T cells from blood. Noted subset: CD45RO-CCR7+CD27+CD95- naive CD8+ T cells expressing CXCR3 (TNR3+). The origin of the receptors is a human donor in good health. Some clones in this sample may be carry-over from other donors' samples.

This chain connects TRBV25-1 to TRBJ2-5. The CDR3 extends over 12 amino acids. The V gene's germline CDR1 is MGHDK and CDR2 SYGVNS. The CDR3: CASSQNQETQYF.

The rearrangement uses TRBV20-1 and TRBJ2-7; TCRdb's assignment of TRBD2 cannot be checked, as there is no DNA. The CDR3 sequence is 14 residues long. CDR1 is DFQATT, CDR2 SNEGSKA, per germline (reference sequence). The chain's CDR3 is CSAGNRLALYEQYF.

The V gene is TRBV7-6, the J gene TRBJ2-7. Germline V CDR1 and CDR2: SGHVS, FNYEAQ. This CDR3 is 15 amino acids long. The CDR3 sequence: CASSLEPSSSYEQYF.

The V and J genes are TRBV7-2 and TRBJ1-1; the TRBD1 assignment by TCRdb is unverifiable without DNA. The CDR3 contains 16 residues. Germline CDR1 and CDR2: SGHTA and FQGNSA. The CDR3 loop reads CASSLRDRGLNTEAFF.

The chain employs TRBV29-1 and TRBJ1-2; there is no DNA to check the TCRdb D call of TRBD1. The germline V gene encodes CDR1 SQVTM and CDR2 ANQGSEA. This CDR3 has 13 residues. The CDR3 loop is CSVESDRDYGYTF.